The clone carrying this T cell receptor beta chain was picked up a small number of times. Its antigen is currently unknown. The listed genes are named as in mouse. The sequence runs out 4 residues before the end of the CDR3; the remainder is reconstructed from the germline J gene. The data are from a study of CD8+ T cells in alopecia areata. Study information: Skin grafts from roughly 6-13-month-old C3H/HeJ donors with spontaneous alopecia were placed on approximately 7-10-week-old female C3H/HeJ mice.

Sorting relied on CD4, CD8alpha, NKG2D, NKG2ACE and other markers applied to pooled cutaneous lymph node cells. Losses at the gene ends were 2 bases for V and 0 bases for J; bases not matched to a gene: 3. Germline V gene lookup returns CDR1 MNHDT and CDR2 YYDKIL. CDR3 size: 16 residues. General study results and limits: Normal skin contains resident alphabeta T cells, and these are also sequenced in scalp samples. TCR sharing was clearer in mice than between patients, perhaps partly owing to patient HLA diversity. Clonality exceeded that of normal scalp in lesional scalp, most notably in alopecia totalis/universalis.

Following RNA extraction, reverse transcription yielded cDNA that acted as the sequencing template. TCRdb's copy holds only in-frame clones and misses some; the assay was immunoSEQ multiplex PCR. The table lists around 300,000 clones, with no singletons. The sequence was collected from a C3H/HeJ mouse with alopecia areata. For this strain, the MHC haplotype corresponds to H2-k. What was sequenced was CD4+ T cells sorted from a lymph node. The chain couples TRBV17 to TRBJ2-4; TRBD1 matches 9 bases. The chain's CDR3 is CASSRRDRDSQNTLYF. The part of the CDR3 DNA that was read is TGTGCTAGCAGTAGAAGGGACAGGGATAGTCAAAAC.